A selection of T cell receptor beta chains follows, all from one sample in a study of CD8+CD57+ T cells in acquired aplastic anemia. TCRdb passed the reads through MiXCR, listing each CDR3 protein once. The sample lists about 160,000 distinct CDR3 sequences; about two thirds were seen once. The source material was sorted CD4+, CD8+, or CD8+CD57+ T cells (not recorded which) from PBMCs. The origin of the receptors is a human donor with aplastic anemia. The CDR3 runs from the conserved cysteine through the conserved F or W. A D gene is named only where the DNA matches it firmly. Part of the rows lack a size; the others show once, few, many or a class for expanded clones.

>-|few|TRBJ2-7|TRBV10-3
TGTGCCATCAGCGGACAGATTATTCCTAGTAGCGAGACGCAGTACTTC
CAISGQIIPSSETQYF
>-|few|TRBJ1-6|TRBV10-3
TGTGCCATCAGTGAGGGGAAGTGGAGCTCCTATAATTCACCCCTCCACTTT
CAISEGKWSSYNSPLHF
>TRBD1|-|TRBJ1-4|TRBV9
TGTGCCAGCAGCGACCTACAGGGGCCTAATGAAAAACTGTTTTTT
CASSDLQGPNEKLFF
>TRBD1|few|TRBJ1-2|TRBV29-1
TGCAGCGTTGATGAATCGGGACAGGGATATGGCTACACCTTC
CSVDESGQGYGYTF
>-|once|TRBJ2-3|TRBV2
TGTGCCAGCAGAGCGGACGGACCAGATACGCAGTATTTT
CASRADGPDTQYF
>TRBD1|-|TRBJ2-7|TRBV2
TGTGCCAGCAGACGCGACAGGGCATACGAGCAGTACTTC
CASRRDRAYEQYF
>TRBD2|-|TRBJ2-7|TRBV7-4
TGTGCCAGCAGCTTAGGAGGAATCGGACTAGCGGGGGGGGAGCAGTACTTC
CASSLGGIGLAGGEQYF
>-|-|TRBJ2-3|TRBV15
TGTGCCACCAGCAGAGGTAGCAGCCCCACAGATACGCAGTATTTT
CATSRGSSPTDTQYF
>-|few|TRBJ2-2|TRBV10-3
TGTGCCATCAGTGAGCGTAGTCCGAACACCGGGGAGCTGTTTTTT
CAISERSPNTGELFF
>TRBD1|-|TRBJ2-1|TRBV29-1
TGCAGCGTTGGCCGGGACAGCTACAATGAGCAGTTCTTC
CSVGRDSYNEQFF
>-|-|TRBJ2-1|TRBV25-1
TGTGCCAGCAGGCAGAGCTCCTACAATGAGCAGTTCTTC
CASRQSSYNEQFF
>-|-|TRBJ1-1|TRBV19
TGTGCCAGTAGTATAGTATCGACAGCCCTAAACACTGAAGCTTTCTTT
CASSIVSTALNTEAFF
>TRBD2|-|TRBJ2-5|TRBV10-3
TGTGCCATCAGTGAAACTAGCGGGGGGACAGAGACCCAGTACTTC
CAISETSGGTETQYF
>-|once|TRBJ1-3|TRBV24-1
TGTGCCACCAGTCTGGGGCCTGGAAACACCATATATTTT
CATSLGPGNTIYF